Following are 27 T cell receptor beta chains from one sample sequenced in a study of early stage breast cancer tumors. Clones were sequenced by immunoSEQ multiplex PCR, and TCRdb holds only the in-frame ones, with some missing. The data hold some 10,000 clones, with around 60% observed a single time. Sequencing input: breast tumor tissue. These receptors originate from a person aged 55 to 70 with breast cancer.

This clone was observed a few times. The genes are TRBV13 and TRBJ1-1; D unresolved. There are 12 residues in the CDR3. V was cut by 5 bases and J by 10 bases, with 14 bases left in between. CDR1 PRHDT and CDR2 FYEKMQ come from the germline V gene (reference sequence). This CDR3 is CASSQTDMGAFF. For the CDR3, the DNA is TGTGCCAGCAGCCAGACCGACATGGGAGCTTTCTTT.

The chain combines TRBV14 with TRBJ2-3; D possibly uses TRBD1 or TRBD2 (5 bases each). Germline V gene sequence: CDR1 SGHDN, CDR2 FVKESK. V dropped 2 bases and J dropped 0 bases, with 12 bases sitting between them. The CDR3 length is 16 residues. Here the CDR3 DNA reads TGTGCCAGCAGCCAAATGGGGGTAGGGAGCACAGATACGCAGTATTTT. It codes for CASSQMGVGSTDTQYF.

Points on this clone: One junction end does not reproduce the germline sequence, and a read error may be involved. This CDR3 is CASSLAEGPTYEQYF. The CDR3 nucleotides read TGTGCTAGCAGCTTAGCGGAGGGCCCCACCTACGAGCAGTACTTC. V and J are TRBV7-7 and TRBJ2-7; perhaps TRBD2 as D (6 bases). The CDR3 is 15 residues long. Germline loops: CDR1 SSHAT, CDR2 FNYEAQ (reference sequence). Based on the CDR3 plus reference TRBV7-7 and TRBJ2-7, the full variable domain is GAGVSQSPRYKVTKRGQDVTLRCDPISSHATLYWYQQALGQGPEFLTYFNYEAQPDKSGLPSDRFSAERPEGSISTLTIQRTEQRDSAMYRCASSLAEGPTYEQYFGPGTRLTVT.

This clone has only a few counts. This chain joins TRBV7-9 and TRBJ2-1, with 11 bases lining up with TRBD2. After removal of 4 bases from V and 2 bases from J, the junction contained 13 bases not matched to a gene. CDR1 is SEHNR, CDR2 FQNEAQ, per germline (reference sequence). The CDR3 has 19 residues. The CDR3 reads CASSSPRSLAGETYNEQFF. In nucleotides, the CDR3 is TGTGCCAGCAGCTCACCACGATCACTAGCGGGAGAAACCTACAATGAGCAGTTCTTC.

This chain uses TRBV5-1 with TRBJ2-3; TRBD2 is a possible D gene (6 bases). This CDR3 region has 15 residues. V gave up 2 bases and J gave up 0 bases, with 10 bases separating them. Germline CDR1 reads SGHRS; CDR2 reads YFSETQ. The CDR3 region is CASSFYGGSTDTQYF. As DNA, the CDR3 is TGCGCCAGCAGCTTCTATGGGGGGAGCACAGATACGCAGTATTTT.

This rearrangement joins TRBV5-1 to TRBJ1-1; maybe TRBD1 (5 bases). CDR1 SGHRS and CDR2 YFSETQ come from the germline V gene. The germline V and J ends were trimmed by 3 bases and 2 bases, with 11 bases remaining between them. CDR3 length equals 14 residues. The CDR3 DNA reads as TGCGCCAGCAGCTCCGGACAACCAAACACTGAAGCTTTCTTT. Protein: CASSSGQPNTEAFF.

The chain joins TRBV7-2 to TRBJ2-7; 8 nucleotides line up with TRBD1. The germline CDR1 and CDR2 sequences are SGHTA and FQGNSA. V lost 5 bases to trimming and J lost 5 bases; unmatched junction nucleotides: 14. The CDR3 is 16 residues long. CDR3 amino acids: CASSPARTGRGDEQYF. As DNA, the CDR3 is TGTGCCAGCAGCCCCGCCCGGACAGGGCGGGGCGACGAGCAGTACTTC.

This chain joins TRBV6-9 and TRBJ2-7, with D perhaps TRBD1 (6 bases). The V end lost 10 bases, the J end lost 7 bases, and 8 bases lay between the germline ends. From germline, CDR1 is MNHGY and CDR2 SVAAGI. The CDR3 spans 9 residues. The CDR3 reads CANRVEQYF. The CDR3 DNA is TGTGCCAACAGGGTTGAGCAGTACTTC.

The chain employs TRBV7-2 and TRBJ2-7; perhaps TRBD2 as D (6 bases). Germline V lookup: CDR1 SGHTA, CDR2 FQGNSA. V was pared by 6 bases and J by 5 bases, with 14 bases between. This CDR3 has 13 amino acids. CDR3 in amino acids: CASRLRETHEQYF. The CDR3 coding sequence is TGTGCCAGCAGGTTACGGGAGACCCACGAGCAGTACTTC.

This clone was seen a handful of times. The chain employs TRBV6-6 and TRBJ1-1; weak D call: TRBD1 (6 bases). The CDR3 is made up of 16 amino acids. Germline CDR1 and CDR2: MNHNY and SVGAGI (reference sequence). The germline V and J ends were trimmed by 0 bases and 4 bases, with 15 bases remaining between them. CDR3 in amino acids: CASSYSWGRGGTEAFF. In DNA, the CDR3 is TGTGCCAGCAGTTACTCGTGGGGGCGAGGAGGCACTGAAGCTTTCTTT.

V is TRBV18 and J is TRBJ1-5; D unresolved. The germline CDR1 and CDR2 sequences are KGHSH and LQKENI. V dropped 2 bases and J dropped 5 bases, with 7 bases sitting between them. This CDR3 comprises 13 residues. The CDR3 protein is CASSPERDQPQHF. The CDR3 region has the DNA TGTGCCAGCTCACCAGAGCGCGATCAGCCCCAGCATTTT.

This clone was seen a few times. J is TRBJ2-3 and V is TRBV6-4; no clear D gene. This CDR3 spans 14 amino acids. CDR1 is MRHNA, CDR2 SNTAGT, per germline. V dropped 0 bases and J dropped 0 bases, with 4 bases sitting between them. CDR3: CASSDSESTDTQYF. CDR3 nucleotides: TGTGCCAGCAGTGACTCGGAGAGCACAGATACGCAGTATTTT.

The CDR3 is CASGTDARTIYF. CDR3 bases: TGTGCCAGCGGAACGGACGCAAGGACCATATATTTT. The chain uses TRBV6-1 and TRBJ1-3; D uncertain. The CDR3 sequence is 12 residues long. V lost 8 bases to trimming and J lost 10 bases, with 15 bases between them. CDR1 is MNHNS, CDR2 SASEGT, per germline.

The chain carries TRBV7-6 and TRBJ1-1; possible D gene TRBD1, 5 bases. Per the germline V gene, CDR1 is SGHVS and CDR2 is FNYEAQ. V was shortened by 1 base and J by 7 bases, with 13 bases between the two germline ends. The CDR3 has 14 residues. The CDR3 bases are TGTGCCAGCAGCTTAGAGGTACGGGGCAGTGAAGCTTTCTTT. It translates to CASSLEVRGSEAFF.

CDR3 amino acids: CASSLTGQNYNEQFF. CDR3 nucleotides: TGTGCCAGCAGTTTGACAGGGCAGAACTACAATGAGCAGTTCTTC. The chain links TRBV7-9 to TRBJ2-1; 7 bases fit TRBD1. V lost 6 bases, J lost 3 bases, and 8 bases stayed unmatched. Per germline, CDR1 SEHNR and CDR2 FQNEAQ (reference sequence). The CDR3 loop spans 15 amino acids.

CDR3 DNA sequence: TGTGCCAGCAGGCCTCCAAAAACCCGGGACAGGGAGTACTTC. It specifies CASRPPKTRDREYF. This chain uses TRBV6-5 with TRBJ2-7; TRBD1 matches at 9 bases. Per germline, CDR1 MNHEY and CDR2 SVGAGI. This CDR3 has 14 amino acids. After removal of 6 bases from V and 11 bases from J, the junction contained 14 bases not matched to a gene.

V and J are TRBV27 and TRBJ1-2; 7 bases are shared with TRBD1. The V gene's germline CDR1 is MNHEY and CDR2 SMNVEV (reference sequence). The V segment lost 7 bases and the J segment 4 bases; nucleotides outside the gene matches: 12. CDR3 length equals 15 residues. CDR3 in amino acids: CASTQSGTAIYGYTF. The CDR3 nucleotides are TGTGCCAGCACCCAATCTGGGACAGCCATCTATGGCTACACCTTC.

CDR3 loop: CASSPPLGQGANEKLFF. In DNA, the CDR3 is TGTGCCAGCAGCCCACCCCTTGGACAGGGTGCCAATGAAAAACTGTTTTTT. J is TRBJ1-4 and V is TRBV7-9; TRBD1 matches at 8 bases. J gave up 5 bases and V 5 bases, and 13 bases lay outside the gene matches. The CDR3 runs 17 residues. Germline assignment: CDR1 SEHNR and CDR2 FQNEAQ (reference sequence).

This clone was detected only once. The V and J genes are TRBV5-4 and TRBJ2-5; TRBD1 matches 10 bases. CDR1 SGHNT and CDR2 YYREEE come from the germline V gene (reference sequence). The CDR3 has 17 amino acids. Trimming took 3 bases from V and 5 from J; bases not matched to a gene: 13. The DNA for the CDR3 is TGTGCCAGCAGCTACAGACAGGGGGCAATGTCGGGGGAGACCCAGTACTTC. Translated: CASSYRQGAMSGETQYF.

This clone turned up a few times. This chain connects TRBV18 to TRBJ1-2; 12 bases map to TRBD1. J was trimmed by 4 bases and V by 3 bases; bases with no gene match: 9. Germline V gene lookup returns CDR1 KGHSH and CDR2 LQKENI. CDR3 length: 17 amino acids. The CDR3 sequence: CASSPRDRGHLSYGYTF. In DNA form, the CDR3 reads TGTGCCAGCTCACCGAGGGACAGGGGGCATTTGAGCTATGGCTACACCTTC.

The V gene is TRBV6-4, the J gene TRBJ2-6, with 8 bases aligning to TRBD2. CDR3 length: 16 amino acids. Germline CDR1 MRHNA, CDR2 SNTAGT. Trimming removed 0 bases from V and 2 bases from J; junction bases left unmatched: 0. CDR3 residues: CASSDSSGAGANVLTF. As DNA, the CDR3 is TGTGCCAGCAGTGACTCTAGCGGGGCTGGGGCCAACGTCCTGACTTTC.

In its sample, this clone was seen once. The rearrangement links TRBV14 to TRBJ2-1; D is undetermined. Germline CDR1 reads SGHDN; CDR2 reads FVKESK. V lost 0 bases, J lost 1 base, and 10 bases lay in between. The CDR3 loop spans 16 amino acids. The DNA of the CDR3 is TGTGCCAGCAGCCAAGAAAAAGGGATTTCCTACAATGAGCAGTTCTTC. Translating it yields CASSQEKGISYNEQFF.

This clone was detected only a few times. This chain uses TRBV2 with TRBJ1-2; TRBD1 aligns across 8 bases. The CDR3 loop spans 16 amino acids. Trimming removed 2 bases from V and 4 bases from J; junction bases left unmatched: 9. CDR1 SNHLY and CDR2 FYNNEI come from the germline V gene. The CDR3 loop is CASSEWAGGISYGYTF. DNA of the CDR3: TGTGCCAGCAGTGAATGGGCAGGGGGCATCAGCTATGGCTACACCTTC. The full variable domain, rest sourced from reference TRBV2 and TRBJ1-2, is EPEVTQTPSHQVTQMGQEVILRCVPISNHLYFYWYRQILGQKVEFLVSFYNNEISEKSEIFDDQFSVERPDGSNFTLKIRSTKLEDSAMYFCASSEWAGGISYGYTFGSGTRLTVV.

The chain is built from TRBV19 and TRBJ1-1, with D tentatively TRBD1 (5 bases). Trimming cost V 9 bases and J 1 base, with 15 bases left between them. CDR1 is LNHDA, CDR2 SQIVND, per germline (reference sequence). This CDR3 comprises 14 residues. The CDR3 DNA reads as TGTGCCAGCAATTTAATCGGGGGGAACACTGAAGCTTTCTTT. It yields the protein CASNLIGGNTEAFF.

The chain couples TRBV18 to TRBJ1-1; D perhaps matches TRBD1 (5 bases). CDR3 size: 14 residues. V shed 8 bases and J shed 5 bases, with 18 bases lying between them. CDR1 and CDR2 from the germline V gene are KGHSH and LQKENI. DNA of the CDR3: TGTGCCAGCCAAATCGACAGAGATCGAACTGAAGCTTTCTTT. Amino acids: CASQIDRDRTEAFF.

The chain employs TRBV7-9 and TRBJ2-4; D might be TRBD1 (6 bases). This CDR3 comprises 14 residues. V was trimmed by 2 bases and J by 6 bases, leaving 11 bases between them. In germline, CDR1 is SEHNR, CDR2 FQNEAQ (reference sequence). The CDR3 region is CASSLTDSPNIQYF. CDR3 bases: TGTGCCAGCAGCTTAACGGACAGCCCAAACATTCAGTACTTC.

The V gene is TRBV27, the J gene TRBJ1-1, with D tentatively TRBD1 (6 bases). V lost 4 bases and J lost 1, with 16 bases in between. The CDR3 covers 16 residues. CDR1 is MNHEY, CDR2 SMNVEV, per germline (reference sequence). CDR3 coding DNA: TGTGCCAGCAGTTCTGGTGTTGGAGGGGGGAACACTGAAGCTTTCTTT. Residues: CASSSGVGGGNTEAFF.